The rows below give T cell receptor beta chains drawn from one sample of a study of T cells in Graves' hyperthyroidism and ophthalmopathy. Each CDR3 protein is one row after TCRdb ran MiXCR on the multiplex PCR reads. The sample carries 700,000 or so distinct CDR3 sequences, around 17% recorded once. What was sequenced was blood. These TCRs come from a man aged 18 to 30 with Graves' hyperthyroidism. CDR3s include the opening cysteine and the closing phenylalanine or tryptophan. The D gene is left open where the match is weak. Clone size is shown for a subset of rows, as once, few, many or a class of expanded clone.

d_call j_call clone_size v_call cdr3_nt cdr3_aa
TRBD2 TRBJ2-3 few TRBV6-1 TGTGCCAGCAGATCTAGCGGGTTAGATACGCAGTATTTT CASRSSGLDTQYF
NA TRBJ2-3 many TRBV2 TGTGCCAGCTCGAAAGGGCTGCTTACTCGTACGCAGTATTTT CASSKGLLTRTQYF
NA TRBJ2-7 many TRBV20-1 TGCAGTAAAATTTTAACTGAGTCCTACGAGCAGTACTTC CSKILTESYEQYF
NA TRBJ2-2 many TRBV28 TGTGCCAGCAGTGCTTCGCGTTACGGGGAGCTGTTTTTT CASSASRYGELFF
NA TRBJ1-3 many TRBV10-3 TGTGCCATCAGTGTTGGCCCTAGGTCTGGAAACACCATATATTTT CAISVGPRSGNTIYF
NA TRBJ2-1 many TRBV20-1 TGCAGTGCTCCATTTGAATACAATGAGCAGTTCTTC CSAPFEYNEQFF
NA TRBJ1-2 NA TRBV9 TGTGCCAGCAGCGCCCCGGGACCGGGGATCTATGGCTACACCTTC CASSAPGPGIYGYTF
TRBD1 TRBJ2-5 NA TRBV4-1 TGCGCCAGCAGCCGACAAACGAGGGGGCGCGAACAAGAGACCCAGTACTTC CASSRQTRGREQETQYF
TRBD1 TRBJ2-4 many TRBV28 TGTGCCAGCAGTCTGGGACAGTGGAGGGCCAAAAACATTCAGTACTTC CASSLGQWRAKNIQYF
NA TRBJ2-2 few TRBV9 TGTGCCAGCAGCGCTAGGGGGGGCCGGGAGCTGTTTTTT CASSARGGRELFF
NA TRBJ2-2 many TRBV9 TGTGCCAGCAGCGTAGTTACAGGGCACACCGGGGAGCTGTTTTTT CASSVVTGHTGELFF
NA TRBJ2-5 many TRBV28 TGTGCCAGCAGTTCTCTCAGGGGAGCTCAAGAGACCCAGTACTTC CASSSLRGAQETQYF
NA TRBJ1-5 many TRBV28 TGTGCCAGCGGAACAGGGAATGGTAATCAGCCCCAGCATTTT CASGTGNGNQPQHF
NA TRBJ2-7 many TRBV10-3 TGTGCCATCAGTGACCACCAGAGCTCCTACGAGCAGTACTTC CAISDHQSSYEQYF
TRBD1 TRBJ1-2 many TRBV3-1 TGTGCCAGCAGCCAAGATAGCCAGGGGGCGGTCGGCTACACCTTC CASSQDSQGAVGYTF
NA TRBJ1-5 few TRBV25-1 TGTGCCAGCAGTGCGGACAGCCATCAGCCCCAGCATTTT CASSADSHQPQHF
NA TRBJ2-2 NA TRBV29-1 TGCAGCGTTGAAGGCGGGGTAGTAACCGGGGAGCTGTTTTTT CSVEGGVVTGELFF
NA TRBJ2-7 many TRBV6-6 TGTGCCAGCAGTTACGCGGTCTCCTACGAGCAGTACTTC CASSYAVSYEQYF
TRBD1 TRBJ1-1 NA TRBV30 TGTGCCTGGAGGGCTGACAGGGTATACACTGAAGCTTTCTTT CAWRADRVYTEAFF
NA TRBJ1-1 many TRBV5-1 TGCGCCAGCAGCTTGGCAGGGTCCATCACTGAAGCTTTCTTT CASSLAGSITEAFF
NA TRBJ2-3 many TRBV18 TGTGCCAGCTCACCAGGTCTGGATAGCACAGATACGCAGTATTTT CASSPGLDSTDTQYF
NA TRBJ2-7 many TRBV20-1 TGCAGTGCTTCACCGGGATCCATACTGGGCTACGAGCAGTACTTC CSASPGSILGYEQYF